Shown below are 4 T cell receptor beta chains from a single sample sequenced in a study of cytomegalovirus exposure and HLA in healthy donors. It was with 60 Vbeta and 13 Jbeta primers that the PCR ran. Only in-frame clones appear in the TCRdb table, and some are missing; sequencing was by immunoSEQ multiplex PCR. The sample totals about 210,000 clones. Sequenced sample: PBMCs. The receptors come from a woman younger than 45 in good health and CMV-seropositive.

This chain connects TRBV10-2 to TRBJ1-6; 7 positions match TRBD1. J was trimmed by 13 bases and V by 8 bases; bases with no gene match: 11. CDR3 size: 13 residues. The germline V gene has CDR1 WSHSY and CDR2 SAAADI. The CDR3 bases are TGCGCCAGCCGGGGGACAGTCAATGATCCCCTCCACTTT. It translates to CASRGTVNDPLHF.

The chain is built from TRBV6-6 and TRBJ1-2; a possible D gene is TRBD1 (5 bases). V was shortened by 5 bases and J by 6 bases, with 13 bases between the two germline ends. This CDR3 spans 13 amino acids. CDR1 is MNHNY, CDR2 SVGAGI, per germline (reference sequence). CDR3 amino acids: CASSDPGWDGYTF. The CDR3 DNA sequence: TGTGCCAGCAGTGACCCAGGGTGGGATGGCTACACCTTC.

The chain is built from TRBV18 and TRBJ1-1, with D uncertain. Germline CDR1 and CDR2: KGHSH and LQKENI. Trimming removed 2 bases from V and 0 bases from J, with 4 bases in between. The CDR3 has 13 amino acids. Here the CDR3 reads CASSPSVNTEAFF. The CDR3 nucleotides read TGTGCCAGCTCACCATCAGTGAACACTGAAGCTTTCTTT.

The J gene is TRBJ2-5, the V gene TRBV6-5; 11 bases align to TRBD2. The CDR3 consists of 15 residues. Trimming took 5 bases from V and 5 from J; bases not matched to a gene: 7. The germline CDR1 and CDR2 sequences are MNHEY and SVGAGI. CDR3 DNA: TGTGCCAGCAGTCGAACTAGCGGGGGATGGGAGACCCAGTACTTC. This translates into CASSRTSGGWETQYF.